This T cell receptor (beta chain) was identified during a study of cytomegalovirus exposure and HLA in healthy donors. Points on this clone: The target antigen is unknown.

This PCR relied on a set of 60 Vbeta primers and 13 Jbeta primers. Using immunoSEQ multiplex PCR, the repertoire was profiled, and TCRdb retains in-frame clones only, with some absent. The repertoire holds about 94,000 clones, with 77% as singletons. General study findings and limits: A cluster of highly shared sequence variants was likely a sequencing artifact.

Material: PBMCs. This clonotype originated in a man under 40 in good health and CMV-seronegative.

The CDR3 spells CASSLWTSGGLNEQFF. CDR3 bases: TGTGCCAGCAGCCTCTGGACTAGCGGGGGTTTAAATGAGCAGTTCTTC. The chain recombines TRBV7-6 with TRBJ2-1, with 13 bases lining up with TRBD2. Losses at the gene ends were 5 bases for V and 7 bases for J; bases not matched to a gene: 8. The CDR3 has 16 residues. In germline, CDR1 is SGHVS, CDR2 FNYEAQ. Full variable domain (remainder filled in from reference TRBV7-6 and TRBJ2-1): GAGVSQSPRYKVTKRGQDVALRCDPISGHVSLYWYRQALGQGPEFLTYFNYEAQQDKSGLPNDRFSAERPEGSISTLTIQRTEQRDSAMYRCASSLWTSGGLNEQFFGPGTRLTVL.